Following are 27 T cell receptor beta chains from one sample sequenced in a study of T cell clonality in common variable immunodeficiency. The study, taken as a whole, reports: Fewer deletions and N-nucleotide insertions were reportedly seen in common variable immunodeficiency TCR beta sequences.

The antigens for these receptors are not known. Profiling relied on immunoSEQ multiplex PCR, and the TCRdb table lists in-frame clones only, not all of them. The repertoire shows about 20,000 clones, none seen only once; the top ten take about 14%. The sample taken for sequencing was peripheral blood mononuclear cells. All receptors derive from a human donor with common variable immunodeficiency.

This clone has more than one count but fewer than ten. The sequenced fragment ends 3 residues before the CDR3 boundary, so the rest is inferred from the germline J gene. The genes are TRBV5-1 and TRBJ1-2; D gene ambiguous. CDR3 length equals 14 residues. In germline, CDR1 is SGHRS, CDR2 YFSETQ. The germline V and J ends were trimmed by 0 bases and 4 bases, with 10 bases remaining between them. The CDR3 loop is CASSLGRETYGYTF. The covered CDR3 bases are TGCGCCAGCAGCTTGGGGCGGGAGACCTATGGC.

This clone was observed a handful of times. The read gets to within 3 residues of the CDR3 end, and the germline J gene fills in the rest. The chain employs TRBV10-3 and TRBJ2-1, with a possible D match to TRBD2 (5 bases). CDR3 size: 15 residues. CDR1 and CDR2 (germline): ENHRY, SYGVKD. V lost 2 bases and J 4 bases, leaving 12 bases between the germline ends. Partial CDR3 DNA: TGTGCCATCAGTGAGCGGGGTCTAAATTACAATGAG. Translated: CAISERGLNYNE. The CDR3, in full, reads CAISERGLNYNEQFF.

This clone was seen a few times. The read ends 3 residues shy of where the CDR3 ends; the end is completed using the germline J gene. The chain links TRBV6-1 to TRBJ1-3; tentatively, D is TRBD1 (6 bases). CDR3 length: 17 residues. Germline V gene sequence: CDR1 MNHNS, CDR2 SASEGT. V dropped 2 bases and J dropped 3 bases, with 17 bases sitting between them. CDR3 protein: CASSETAGDYVGNTIYF. The DNA read from the CDR3 is TGTGCCAGCAGTGAAACAGCAGGGGATTACGTTGGAAACACC.

This clone has just a few counts. The sequenced fragment ends 3 residues before the CDR3 boundary, so the rest is inferred from the germline J gene. V gene TRBV7-3 combines with J gene TRBJ2-1; 9 bases fit TRBD2. This CDR3 contains 16 residues. Germline loops: CDR1 SGHTA, CDR2 FQGTGA. Trimming at V came to 5 bases and at J to 8 bases, leaving 13 bases not matched to a gene. This CDR3 reads CASSPTGTSRADEQFF. The covered CDR3 bases are TGTGCCAGCAGCCCGACCGGGACTAGCCGAGCGGATGAG. The full variable domain, its missing parts supplied by reference TRBV7-3 and TRBJ2-1, is GAGVSQTPSNKVTEKGKYVELRCDPISGHTALYWYRQSLGQGPEFLIYFQGTGAADDSGLPNDRFFAVRPEGSVSTLKIQRTERGDSAVYLCASSPTGTSRADEQFFGPGTRLTVL.

This clone was observed a handful of times. The CDR3 extends 3 residues past the end of the read, so its final part is completed from the germline J gene. This chain links TRBV7-2 with TRBJ2-3; 9 positions agree with TRBD2. J was trimmed by 6 bases and V by 5 bases; bases with no gene match: 9. Germline V gives CDR1 SGHTA, CDR2 FQGNSA. This CDR3 comprises 15 residues. CDR3 region: CASSLAGGAADTQYF. CDR3 DNA (partial): TGTGCCAGCAGCCTTGCGGGGGGGGCCGCCGATACG.

This clone was seen repeatedly, ten times or more. The read ends 3 residues early relative to the CDR3; the germline J gene fills the gap. The chain combines TRBV6-1 with TRBJ1-1; weak D call: TRBD1 (6 bases). From germline, CDR1 is MNHNS and CDR2 SASEGT. Deletions cut 2 bases from V and 0 bases from J, with 19 bases between. The CDR3 sequence is 18 residues long. The CDR3 DNA, read in part, is TGTGCCAGCAGTGAAAGAGTCAGGGGTGACGATATGAACACTGAA. Translated, it gives CASSERVRGDDMNTE. The CDR3 in full is CASSERVRGDDMNTEAFF.

As regards this clone: The missing CDR3 end, 3 residues past where the read stops, is filled in from the germline J gene. The chain has TRBV16 and TRBJ1-2, with TRBD1 identical over 8 bases. V lost 3 bases to trimming and J lost 4 bases; unmatched junction nucleotides: 7. From germline, CDR1 is KGHSY and CDR2 FQNENV. This CDR3 contains 15 residues. CDR3 bases read: TGTGCCAGCAGCCATAGGGACAGGCCCCTCTATGGC. Encoded protein: CASSHRDRPLYG. The CDR3 in full is CASSHRDRPLYGYTF.

Details on this clone: The read terminates 3 residues ahead of where the CDR3 ends, so the germline J gene completes it. This chain uses TRBV18 with TRBJ1-2; weak D call: TRBD1 (5 bases). The CDR3 contains 14 residues. Per the germline V gene, CDR1 is KGHSH and CDR2 is LQKENI. Trimming shortened V by 4 bases and J by 4 bases, and 13 bases separated the two germline ends. The sequenced CDR3 bases are TGTGCCAGCTCACTTTCCAGGGTAGGCTATGGC. Its translation is CASSLSRVGYG. The whole CDR3 protein is CASSLSRVGYGYTF.

CDR3 DNA (partial): TGTGCCAGCTCACCCACGGTTCGAACAGACTATGGC. It specifies CASSPTVRTDYG. The whole CDR3 is CASSPTVRTDYGYTF. The V call is TRBV18, the J call TRBJ1-2; no clear D gene. Read sequence stops 3 residues before the CDR3 end, and the germline J gene provides the missing end. The germline gives CDR1 KGHSH, CDR2 LQKENI. The CDR3 length is 15 residues. The V gene lost 3 bases and the J gene lost 3 bases, with 14 bases spanning the gap. Filled out from reference TRBV18 and TRBJ1-2, the complete variable domain reads NAGVMQNPRHLVRRRGQEARLRCSPMKGHSHVYWYRQLPEEGLKFMVYLQKENIIDESGMPKERFSAEFPKEGPSILRIQQVVRGDSAAYFCASSPTVRTDYGYTFGSGTRLTVV.

This clone has ten or more counts. The CDR3 extends 3 residues past the end of the read, so its final part is completed from the germline J gene. The V and J genes are TRBV18 and TRBJ2-7; possibly TRBD1 for D (5 bases). Trimming shortened V by 3 bases and J by 0 bases, and 9 bases separated the two germline ends. This CDR3 has 14 residues. CDR1 and CDR2 (germline): KGHSH, LQKENI. The CDR3 sequence is CASSPTRDSYEQYF. The sequenced part of the CDR3 DNA is TGTGCCAGCTCACCTACCAGGGACTCCTACGAG.

This clone has just a few counts. The CDR3 end is not reached by the read, which stops 3 residues before it; the germline J gene fills it in. V gene TRBV7-8 combines with J gene TRBJ2-3; 8 positions match TRBD2. The CDR3 totals 17 residues. CDR1 and CDR2 (germline): SGHVS, FQNEAQ. J was trimmed by 0 bases and V by 3 bases; bases with no gene match: 8. Incomplete CDR3 DNA: TGTGCCAGCAGCTTCCAAACTAGCGGAATAAGCACAGATACG. This codes for CASSFQTSGISTDT. The whole CDR3 region reads CASSFQTSGISTDTQYF.

Turning to this clone: The read ends 3 residues before the CDR3 terminus; that terminus is restored from the germline J gene. This chain links TRBV19 with TRBJ1-2, with D perhaps TRBD1 (5 bases). Germline CDR1 LNHDA, CDR2 SQIVND (reference sequence). There are 13 residues in the CDR3. Trimming cost V 6 bases and J 4 bases, with 12 bases left between them. The CDR3 sequence: CASSIGHRYGYTF. The CDR3 DNA, read in part, is TGTGCCAGTAGCATCGGACACCGCTATGGC.

The sequenced CDR3 bases are TGTGCCAGTAGGAGTATCCCCCCTTACAGGGGGGACTTTGGC. It encodes CASRSIPPYRGDFG. The whole CDR3 sequence is CASRSIPPYRGDFGYTF. This chain connects TRBV19 to TRBJ1-2; 8 bases are shared with TRBD1. The read finishes 3 residues shy of the CDR3 end, and the germline J gene is used to complete it. The CDR3 has 17 amino acids. V lost 6 bases, J lost 7 bases, and 19 bases stayed unmatched. Germline CDR1 reads LNHDA; CDR2 reads SQIVND (reference sequence).

For this clone: The sequence runs out 3 residues before the end of the CDR3; the remainder is reconstructed from the germline J gene. The chain has TRBV7-2 and TRBJ2-2, with 8 bases lining up with TRBD2. The ends lost 5 bases at V and 8 bases at J; junction bases unmatched: 10. The CDR3 extends over 15 amino acids. Germline V gives CDR1 SGHTA, CDR2 FQGNSA. The CDR3 spells CASSQAGAWMGELFF. Incomplete CDR3 DNA: TGTGCCAGCAGCCAAGCGGGGGCCTGGATGGGGGAG. Combining the CDR3 with reference TRBV7-2 and TRBJ2-2 gives the whole variable domain GAGVSQSPSNKVTEKGKDVELRCDPISGHTALYWYRQSLGQGLEFLIYFQGNSAPDKSGLPSDRFSAERTGGSVSTLTIQRTQQEDSAVYLCASSQAGAWMGELFFGEGSRLTVL.

As to this clone: The CDR3 goes on 3 residues after the read ends, and that part is filled in from the germline J gene. The chain employs TRBV11-2 and TRBJ1-1, with TRBD1 as a possible D gene (5 bases). This CDR3 has 12 residues. V was shortened by 6 bases and J by 5 bases, with 10 bases between the two germline ends. Germline V lookup: CDR1 SGHAT, CDR2 FQNNGV. Incomplete CDR3 DNA: TGTGCCAGCAGAGGACGGGGGACTGAA. Translation gives CASRGRGTE. Given in full, the CDR3 is CASRGRGTEAFF.

This clone was seen many times. The sequence runs out 3 residues before the end of the CDR3; the remainder is reconstructed from the germline J gene. This chain connects TRBV29-1 to TRBJ2-5, with TRBD2 identical over 10 bases. Germline V lookup: CDR1 SQVTM, CDR2 ANQGSEA. The CDR3 length is 14 residues. V dropped 7 bases and J dropped 5; count of bases not matched to a gene: 10. The part of the CDR3 DNA that was read is TGCAGCGCTGGACTAGCGGTTATCTCGGAGACC. Translated, it gives CSAGLAVISET. The full-length CDR3 reads as CSAGLAVISETQYF.

This chain's CDR3 is CASSSGPGGANVLTF. The sequenced part of the CDR3 DNA is TGTGCCAGTAGTTCAGGCCCGGGGGGGGCCAACGTC. The chain links TRBV19 to TRBJ2-6; weak D call: TRBD2 (5 bases). Read data end 3 residues before the CDR3 end; the end is taken from the germline J gene. The germline gives CDR1 LNHDA, CDR2 SQIVND (reference sequence). With 5 bases removed from V and 4 bases from J, the gap between germline ends came to 12 bases. This CDR3 has 15 amino acids.

This clone has ten or more counts. Mismatch with germline at one junction end may stem from a read error. The read gets to within 3 residues of the CDR3 end, and the germline J gene fills in the rest. V is TRBV4-2 and J is TRBJ2-7, with 9 bases identical to TRBD2. The CDR3 length is 18 residues. In germline, CDR1 is LGHNA, CDR2 YNFKEQ. Incomplete CDR3 DNA: TGCGCCAGCAGCCAAGACTCTTGGCGGGAGGGCCTAGCCTACGAG. Encoded protein: CASSQDSWREGLAYE. The CDR3 in its entirety is CASSQDSWREGLAYEQYF.

This clone counts as medium-sized. Read data end 3 residues before the CDR3 end; the end is taken from the germline J gene. The V call is TRBV7-3, the J call TRBJ1-2, with 7 nucleotides matching TRBD1. This CDR3 contains 15 residues. Germline-derived CDR1 and CDR2 are SGHTA and FQGTGA. V trimming: 5 bases; J trimming: 2 bases; junction bases outside the gene matches: 8. The sequenced part of the CDR3 DNA is TGTGCCAGCAGCATCTCCGGGACAGACAACTATGGC. This translates into CASSISGTDNYG. The entire CDR3 protein reads CASSISGTDNYGYTF.

This clone was recorded many times. Read coverage stops 3 residues before the CDR3 terminus; the germline J gene supplies the remainder. The chain is built from TRBV29-1 and TRBJ1-1; TRBD1 might be the D (5 bases). The germline CDR1 and CDR2 sequences are SQVTM and ANQGSEA. This CDR3 has 14 amino acids. Trimming left V 6 bases short and J 5 bases short, with 19 bases between. The sequenced part of the CDR3 DNA is TGCAGCGTGGGCCGTAGGGGAGGTGAGACTGAA. It yields the protein CSVGRRGGETE. The entire CDR3 is CSVGRRGGETEAFF.

This clone occurred a few times. Mismatch with germline at one junction end may stem from a read error. The DNA ends 3 residues before the CDR3 does, and the rest of the CDR3 is filled in from the germline J gene. Distinct nucleotide sequences in the sample also encode this CDR3. The chain employs TRBV19 and TRBJ1-5, with D unresolved. Germline loops: CDR1 LNHDA, CDR2 SQIVND (reference sequence). CDR3 size: 15 residues. The sequenced part of the CDR3 DNA is TGTGCTAGTAGAGTTGAGGGCCATAGCAATCAGCCC. Encoded protein: CASRVEGHSNQP. The entire CDR3 is CASRVEGHSNQPQHF.

This clone came up many times. Read coverage stops 3 residues before the CDR3 terminus; the germline J gene supplies the remainder. The genes are TRBV6-2 or TRBV6-3 and TRBJ1-6; 7 bases agree with TRBD1. The germline gives CDR1 MNHEY, CDR2 SVGEGT. The V gene end was trimmed by 6 bases and the J gene end by 8 bases; junction bases not matched to a gene: 7. The CDR3 has 14 amino acids. CDR3 sequence: CASSTGTVYSPLHF. CDR3 DNA, as far as it was read: TGTGCCAGCAGCACCGGGACAGTGTATTCACCC.

This clone turned up a few times. The CDR3 goes on 3 residues after the read ends, and that part is filled in from the germline J gene. The chain carries TRBV18 and TRBJ2-7; no clear D. Germline V gene data show CDR1 as KGHSH and CDR2 as LQKENI. The CDR3 totals 11 residues. V was cut by 5 bases and J by 6 bases, with 8 bases left in between. This CDR3 is CASSWAGEQYF. Incomplete CDR3 DNA: TGTGCCAGCTCATGGGCAGGCGAG.

This clone was counted only a few times. The read falls 3 residues short of the CDR3 end, and the missing part is taken from the germline J gene. The chain joins TRBV18 to TRBJ1-5; no clear D gene. Between the trimmed V and J ends, which lost 3 bases and 2 bases, there was a span of 11 bases. Germline V CDR1 and CDR2: KGHSH, LQKENI. This CDR3 comprises 15 residues. This CDR3 is CASSPADVGNQPQHF. The CDR3 bases that were read are TGTGCCAGCTCACCCGCAGATGTGGGCAATCAGCCC.

This clone turned up a few times. From the germline J gene comes the end of the CDR3, since the read stops 3 residues before it. The chain carries TRBV19 and TRBJ2-1; maybe TRBD2 (6 bases). Germline V lookup: CDR1 LNHDA, CDR2 SQIVND (reference sequence). This CDR3 has 15 amino acids. V lost 1 base and J 3 bases, leaving 10 bases between the germline ends. CDR3 sequence: CASSIGLDLYNEQFF. The part of the CDR3 DNA that was read is TGTGCCAGTAGTATAGGACTAGATCTCTACAATGAG.

This clone was picked up a small number of times. Coverage ceases 3 residues before the CDR3 finishes, and the germline J gene fills in the end. The chain joins TRBV5-5 to TRBJ2-1; 11 bases match TRBD2. CDR3 length: 15 amino acids. J lost 9 bases, V lost 2 bases, and 7 bases had no gene match. Germline assignment: CDR1 SGHKS and CDR2 YYEKEE (reference sequence). The CDR3 loop is CASSFSLAGGSEQFF. The part of the CDR3 DNA that was read is TGTGCCAGCAGCTTTTCCTTAGCGGGAGGGAGTGAG.

This clone was recorded at least ten times. The CDR3 extends 3 residues past the end of the read, so its final part is completed from the germline J gene. This chain joins TRBV18 and TRBJ1-1; 7 bases line up with TRBD1. This CDR3 contains 15 residues. The germline V gene encodes CDR1 KGHSH and CDR2 LQKENI. J was trimmed by 3 bases and V by 0 bases; bases with no gene match: 4. The CDR3 DNA, read in part, is TGTGCCAGCTCACCACCGGGACAGCGAGACACTGAA. This gives the protein CASSPPGQRDTE. The whole CDR3 sequence reads CASSPPGQRDTEAFF.